A single TCR beta chain is shown here with its context. Its antigen is as yet unknown. The data originate from a study of cytomegalovirus exposure and HLA in healthy donors. Overall study results and limits: An apparent linkage of common viral pathogens to several of the most significant clusters emerged in a later analysis. A few chains linked to CMV were shown in vitro to be specific for CMV antigens. When a later analysis compared HLA-associated TCR beta chains with equally common others, the HLA-associated chains turned out to be more clonally expanded and to have lower generation probabilities.

There are 18 residues in the CDR3. Germline V CDR1 and CDR2: SGDLS, YYNGEE. The V segment lost 3 bases and the J segment 3 bases; nucleotides outside the gene matches: 7. PCR was performed using 60 Vbeta and 13 Jbeta primers. Sequencing used immunoSEQ multiplex PCR; TCRdb keeps in-frame clones, though not all of them. The table lists tens of thousands of clones, with approximately 2.1% in the top ten. The sample was PBMCs. The rearrangement links TRBV9 to TRBJ1-6; the match to TRBD1 covers 12 bases. The sequence was collected from a young woman in good health and CMV-seronegative. CDR3 residues: CASSGGTGGPLYNSPLHF. The CDR3 DNA follows: TGTGCCAGCAGCGGCGGGACAGGGGGCCCCCTCTATAATTCACCCCTCCACTTT.